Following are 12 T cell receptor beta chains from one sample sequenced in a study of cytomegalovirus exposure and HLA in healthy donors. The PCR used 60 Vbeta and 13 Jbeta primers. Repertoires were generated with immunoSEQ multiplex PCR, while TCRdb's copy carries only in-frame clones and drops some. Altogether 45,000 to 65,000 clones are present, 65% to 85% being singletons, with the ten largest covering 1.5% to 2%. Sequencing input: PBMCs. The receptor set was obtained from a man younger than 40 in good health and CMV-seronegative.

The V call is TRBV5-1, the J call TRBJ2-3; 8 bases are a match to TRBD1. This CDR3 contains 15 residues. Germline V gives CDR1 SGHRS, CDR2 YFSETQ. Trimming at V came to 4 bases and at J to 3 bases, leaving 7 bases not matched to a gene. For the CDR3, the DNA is TGCGCCAGCAGCCGCCTCGGGACAGGAACAGATACGCAGTATTTT. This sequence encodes CASSRLGTGTDTQYF. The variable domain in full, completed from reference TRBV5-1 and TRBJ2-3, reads KAGVTQTPRYLIKTRGQQVTLSCSPISGHRSVSWYQQTPGQGLQFLFEYFSETQRNKGNFPGRFSGRQFSNSRSEMNVSTLELGDSALYLCASSRLGTGTDTQYFGPGTRLTVL.

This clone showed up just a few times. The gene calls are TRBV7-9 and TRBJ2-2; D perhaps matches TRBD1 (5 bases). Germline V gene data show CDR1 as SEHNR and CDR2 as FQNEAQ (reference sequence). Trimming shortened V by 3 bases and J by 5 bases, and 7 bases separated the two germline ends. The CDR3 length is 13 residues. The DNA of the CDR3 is TGTGCCAGCAGCTTCCAGGGAACCGGGGAGCTGTTTTTT. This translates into CASSFQGTGELFF. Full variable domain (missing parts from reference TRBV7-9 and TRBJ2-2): DTGVSQNPRHKITKRGQNVTFRCDPISEHNRLYWYRQTLGQGPEFLTYFQNEAQLEKSRLLSDRFSAERPKGSFSTLEIQRTEQGDSAMYLCASSFQGTGELFFGEGSRLTVL.

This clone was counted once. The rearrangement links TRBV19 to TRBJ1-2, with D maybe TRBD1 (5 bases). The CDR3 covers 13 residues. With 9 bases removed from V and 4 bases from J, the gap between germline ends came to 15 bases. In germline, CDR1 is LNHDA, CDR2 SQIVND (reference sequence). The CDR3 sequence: CASRSDSLYGYTF. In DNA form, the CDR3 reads TGTGCCAGCCGATCAGACAGCCTCTATGGCTACACCTTC.

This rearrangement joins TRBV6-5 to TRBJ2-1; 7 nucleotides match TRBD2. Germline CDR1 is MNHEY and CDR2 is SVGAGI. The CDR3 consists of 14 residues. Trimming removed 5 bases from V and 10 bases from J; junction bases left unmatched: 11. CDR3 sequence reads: CASSPWGGAREQFF. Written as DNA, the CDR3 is TGTGCCAGCAGTCCCTGGGGAGGGGCGCGGGAGCAGTTCTTC.

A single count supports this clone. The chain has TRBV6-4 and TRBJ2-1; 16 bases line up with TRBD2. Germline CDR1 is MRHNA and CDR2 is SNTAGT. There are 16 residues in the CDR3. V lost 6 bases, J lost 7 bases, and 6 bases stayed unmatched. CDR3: CASSAGLAGGDNEQFF. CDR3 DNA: TGTGCCAGCAGCGCGGGACTAGCGGGGGGGGATAATGAGCAGTTCTTC.

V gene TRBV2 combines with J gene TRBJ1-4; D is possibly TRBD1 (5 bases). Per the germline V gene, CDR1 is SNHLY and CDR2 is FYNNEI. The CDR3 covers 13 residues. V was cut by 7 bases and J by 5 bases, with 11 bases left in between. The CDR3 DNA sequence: TGTGCCAGCAAGGGACGGGAGAATGAAAAACTGTTTTTT. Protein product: CASKGRENEKLFF.

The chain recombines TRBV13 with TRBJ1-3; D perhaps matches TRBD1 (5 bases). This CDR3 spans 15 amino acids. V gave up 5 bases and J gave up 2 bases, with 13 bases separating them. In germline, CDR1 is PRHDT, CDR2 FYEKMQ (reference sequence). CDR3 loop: CASSPPREAGNTIYF. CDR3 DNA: TGTGCCAGCAGCCCCCCCAGGGAGGCTGGAAACACCATATATTTT.

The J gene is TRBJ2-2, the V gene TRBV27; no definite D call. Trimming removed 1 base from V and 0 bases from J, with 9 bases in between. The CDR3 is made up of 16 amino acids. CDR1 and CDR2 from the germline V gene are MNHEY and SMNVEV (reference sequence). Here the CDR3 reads CASSLWAPTNTGELFF. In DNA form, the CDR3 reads TGTGCCAGCAGTTTATGGGCACCTACGAACACCGGGGAGCTGTTTTTT.

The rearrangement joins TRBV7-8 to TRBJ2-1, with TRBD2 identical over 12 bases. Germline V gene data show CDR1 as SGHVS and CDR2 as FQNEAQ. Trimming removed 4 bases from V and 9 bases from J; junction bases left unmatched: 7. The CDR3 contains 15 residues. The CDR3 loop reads CASSSGLAGMVEQFF. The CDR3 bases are TGTGCCAGCAGCTCCGGACTAGCGGGAATGGTTGAGCAGTTCTTC.

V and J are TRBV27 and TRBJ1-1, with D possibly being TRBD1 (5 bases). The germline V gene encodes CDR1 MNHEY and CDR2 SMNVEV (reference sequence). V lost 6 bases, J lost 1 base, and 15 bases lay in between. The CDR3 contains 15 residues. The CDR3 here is CASSPWDSPNTEAFF. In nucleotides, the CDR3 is TGTGCCAGCAGCCCCTGGGACTCACCGAACACTGAAGCTTTCTTT.

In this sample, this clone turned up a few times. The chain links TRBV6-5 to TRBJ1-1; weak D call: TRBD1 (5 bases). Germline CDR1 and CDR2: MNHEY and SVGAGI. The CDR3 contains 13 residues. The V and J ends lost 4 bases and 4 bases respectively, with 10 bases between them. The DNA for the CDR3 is TGTGCCAGCAGTTCCTCCGGGGGCACTGAAGCTTTCTTT. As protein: CASSSSGGTEAFF.

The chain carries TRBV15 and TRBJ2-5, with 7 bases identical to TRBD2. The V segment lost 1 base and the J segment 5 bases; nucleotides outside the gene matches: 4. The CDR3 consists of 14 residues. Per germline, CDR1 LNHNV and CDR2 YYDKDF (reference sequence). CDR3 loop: CATSRVVSGETQYF. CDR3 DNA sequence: TGTGCCACCAGCAGAGTAGTTAGCGGGGAGACCCAGTACTTC.